Listed here are 27 T cell receptor beta chains from one sample, sequenced in a study of immune cell composition in non-small cell lung cancer (dated by TCRdb to the late 2010s). Library generation was performed with the immunoSEQ multiplex PCR assay. TCRdb's version of the immuneACCESS table is confined to in-frame rearrangements and falls short of the full clone set. An unresolved V gene accounts for under half of the shortfall where checked; the remainder is of unknown origin. In all, the sample holds about 2,000 clones, and approximately 72% of those were seen once. Of the sample, roughly 14% falls within the top ten clones. Sample: lung tumor tissue. The source of these receptors is a human donor with non-small cell lung cancer.

The gene calls are TRBV9 and TRBJ2-7; D is ambiguous. V shed 0 bases and J shed 0 bases, with 7 bases lying between them. Germline values: CDR1 SGDLS, CDR2 YYNGEE. The CDR3 extends over 14 amino acids. The CDR3 loop is CASSVAGASYEQYF. The CDR3 region has the DNA TGTGCCAGCAGCGTAGCCGGAGCCTCCTACGAGCAGTACTTC. Supplemented by reference TRBV9 and TRBJ2-7, the full variable domain reads DSGVTQTPKHLITATGQRVTLRCSPRSGDLSVYWYQQSLDQGLQFLIQYYNGEERAKGNILERFSAQQFPDLHSELNLSSLELGDSALYFCASSVAGASYEQYFGPGTRLTVT.

CDR3 amino acids: CASSQDWQGSWGTGELFF. The CDR3 DNA reads as TGCGCCAGCAGCCAAGATTGGCAGGGGTCCTGGGGCACCGGGGAGCTGTTTTTT. This sequence joins TRBV4-1 and TRBJ2-2; the D gene is possibly TRBD1 (6 bases). Germline V gene data show CDR1 as MGHRA and CDR2 as YSYEKL. The CDR3 has 18 residues. Trimming removed 0 bases at V and 4 bases at J, with 18 bases between.

This clone has a single count. J is TRBJ2-7 and V is TRBV5-4; 14 nucleotides line up with TRBD2. CDR1 and CDR2 (germline): SGHNT, YYREEE (reference sequence). J gave up 3 bases and V 4 bases, and 3 bases lay outside the gene matches. The CDR3 contains 15 residues. The CDR3 is CASSPGLAGVYEQYF. The CDR3 DNA is TGTGCCAGCAGCCCGGGACTAGCGGGGGTCTACGAGCAGTACTTC.

The chain carries TRBV7-9 and TRBJ2-7; D not certain. Deletions cut 8 bases from V and 6 bases from J, with 11 bases between. The germline gives CDR1 SEHNR, CDR2 FQNEAQ (reference sequence). This CDR3 is 11 amino acids long. CDR3 DNA sequence: TGTGCCAGCGGAATAGCTCTCGAGCAGTACTTC. Its translation: CASGIALEQYF.

The gene calls are TRBV25-1 and TRBJ1-1, with D tentatively TRBD1 (5 bases). The CDR3 runs to 14 residues. Germline lookup yields CDR1 MGHDK and CDR2 SYGVNS. V lost 8 bases to trimming and J lost 5 bases, with 18 bases between them. In DNA, the CDR3 is TGTGCCAGCCAGGTGAGGAGGGGACGGACTGAAGCTTTCTTT. The encoded protein is CASQVRRGRTEAFF.

The rearrangement joins TRBV27 to TRBJ1-1; perhaps TRBD1 as D (5 bases). The CDR3 has 16 residues. In germline, CDR1 is MNHEY, CDR2 SMNVEV (reference sequence). V was pared by 3 bases and J by 0 bases, with 14 bases between. The DNA of the CDR3 is TGTGCCAGCAGTTTGATAAGACAGTCCCTGAACACTGAAGCTTTCTTT. Protein product: CASSLIRQSLNTEAFF.

J is TRBJ2-5 and V is TRBV28; TRBD2 aligns across 15 bases. The ends lost 5 bases at V and 5 bases at J; junction bases unmatched: 9. The CDR3 is 17 residues long. Germline-derived CDR1 and CDR2 are MDHEN and SYDVKM. The CDR3 DNA follows: TGTGCCAGCAGTCCGGGGACTAGCGGGAGGTATGGGGAGACCCAGTACTTC. Protein sequence: CASSPGTSGRYGETQYF.

CDR3 DNA: TGTGCCAGCAGTTTACAGGAGAGGGAAAAACTGTTTTTT. Protein sequence: CASSLQEREKLFF. This rearrangement joins TRBV25-1 to TRBJ1-4, with a tentative D call TRBD1 (5 bases). V shed 5 bases and J shed 8 bases, with 12 bases lying between them. The CDR3 is made up of 13 amino acids. The V gene's germline CDR1 is MGHDK and CDR2 SYGVNS.

V gene TRBV9 combines with J gene TRBJ2-7; 9 bases are shared with TRBD1. Germline CDR1 is SGDLS and CDR2 is YYNGEE. The J segment lost 2 bases and the V segment lost 3 bases, leaving 0 bases of the junction unmatched. The CDR3 has 13 amino acids. The CDR3 DNA reads TGTGCCAGCAGCGGACAGGGGGCCTACGAGCAGTACTTC. Translation: CASSGQGAYEQYF.

The rearrangement links TRBV5-1 to TRBJ2-1, with D possibly TRBD1 on 6 matching bases. Per the germline V gene, CDR1 is SGHRS and CDR2 is YFSETQ. Trimming pared 4 bases from V and 6 bases from J, leaving 11 bases between. There are 13 residues in the CDR3. The CDR3 loop is CASSPGQSNEQFF. The CDR3 coding sequence is TGCGCCAGCAGCCCAGGACAGAGCAATGAGCAGTTCTTC.

The chain uses TRBV5-6 and TRBJ2-1; tentative D call: TRBD2 (7 bases). Germline assignment: CDR1 SGHDT and CDR2 YYEEEE. This CDR3 is 16 amino acids long. V was cut by 0 bases and J by 3 bases, with 13 bases left in between. CDR3 sequence reads: CASSLERGGDYNEQFF. DNA of the CDR3: TGTGCCAGCAGCTTGGAAAGGGGGGGGGACTACAATGAGCAGTTCTTC.

The chain couples TRBV7-9 to TRBJ2-1; the match to TRBD1 covers 8 bases. The CDR3 loop spans 13 amino acids. The ends lost 8 bases at V and 4 bases at J; junction bases unmatched: 4. In germline, CDR1 is SEHNR, CDR2 FQNEAQ (reference sequence). The CDR3 loop reads CASLGQGYNEQFF. CDR3 DNA sequence: TGTGCCAGCCTTGGACAGGGATACAATGAGCAGTTCTTC.

This clone occurred once. One end of the junction varies from germline; a read error may be responsible. The chain carries TRBV5-1 and TRBJ1-1; D remains ambiguous. CDR3 length: 14 amino acids. Germline V gives CDR1 SGHRS, CDR2 YFSETQ. The CDR3 reads CASRLRMANPEAFF. The CDR3 coding sequence is TGCGCCAGCCGCTTACGCATGGCCAACCCTGAAGCTTTCTTT.

As DNA, the CDR3 is TGCGCCAGCAGCACTATAGCCTACGAGCAGTACTTC. Amino acid sequence: CASSTIAYEQYF. The chain carries TRBV10-2 and TRBJ2-7; D is unclear. V lost 6 bases and J lost 2, with 8 bases in between. CDR3 size: 12 residues. CDR1 and CDR2 (germline): WSHSY, SAAADI.

The CDR3 sequence: CASSPGTGGYYEQYF. The DNA for the CDR3 is TGTGCCAGCAGCCCTGGGACAGGGGGCTATTACGAGCAGTACTTC. The rearrangement joins TRBV6-1 to TRBJ2-7, with TRBD1 matching 12 bases. J lost 4 bases, V lost 6 bases, and 7 bases had no gene match. Germline CDR1 and CDR2: MNHNS and SASEGT. The CDR3 has 15 residues.

The CDR3 is CASSRESAYGYTF. The CDR3 region has the DNA TGTGCCAGTAGCCGGGAGAGCGCCTATGGCTACACCTTC. The chain carries TRBV19 and TRBJ1-2; D unclear. Deletions cut 6 bases from V and 4 bases from J, with 12 bases between. The CDR3 extends over 13 amino acids. Germline CDR1 LNHDA, CDR2 SQIVND (reference sequence).

This clone appeared a few times. V and J are TRBV19 and TRBJ1-6; TRBD1 might be the D (6 bases). Germline CDR1 and CDR2: LNHDA and SQIVND (reference sequence). This CDR3 spans 14 amino acids. The V and J ends lost 7 bases and 6 bases respectively, with 13 bases between them. CDR3 sequence: CASTTTGPNSPLHF. The DNA of the CDR3 is TGTGCCAGTACCACGACAGGCCCTAATTCACCCCTCCACTTT.

The CDR3 DNA is TGTGCCATCAGTGAGGGTCTAGCCCCAGATACGCAGTATTTT. Amino acid sequence: CAISEGLAPDTQYF. The J gene is TRBJ2-3, the V gene TRBV10-3, with D maybe TRBD2 (5 bases). Trimming left V 2 bases short and J 4 bases short, with 10 bases between. The CDR3 sequence is 14 residues long. The V gene's germline CDR1 is ENHRY and CDR2 SYGVKD.

J is TRBJ1-1 and V is TRBV19, with TRBD1 matching 8 bases. Losses at the gene ends were 3 bases for V and 6 bases for J; bases not matched to a gene: 9. CDR1 is LNHDA, CDR2 SQIVND, per germline (reference sequence). There are 15 residues in the CDR3. CDR3 in DNA: TGTGCCAGTAGTATTGATGACAGGGGAAGGTCTGAAGCTTTCTTT. Protein sequence: CASSIDDRGRSEAFF.

The J gene is TRBJ2-1, the V gene TRBV7-8; weak D call: TRBD2 (6 bases). Germline V gene sequence: CDR1 SGHVS, CDR2 FQNEAQ. This CDR3 contains 15 residues. V dropped 1 base and J dropped 4 bases, with 11 bases sitting between them. The CDR3 is CASSLGRDPYNEQFF. The CDR3 nucleotides are TGTGCCAGCAGCTTAGGGCGGGATCCTTACAATGAGCAGTTCTTC. Combining the CDR3 with reference TRBV7-8 and TRBJ2-1 gives the whole variable domain GAGVSQSPRYKVAKRGQDVALRCDPISGHVSLFWYQQALGQGPEFLTYFQNEAQLDKSGLPSDRFFAERPEGSVSTLKIQRTQQEDSAVYLCASSLGRDPYNEQFFGPGTRLTVL.

The V call is TRBV29-1, the J call TRBJ1-1, with unresolved D. Germline assignment: CDR1 SQVTM and CDR2 ANQGSEA. The CDR3 spans 14 residues. The V and J ends lost 5 bases and 7 bases respectively, with 20 bases between them. The DNA for the CDR3 is TGCAGCGTTAAAAAGGACGGAGGCACCCTTGAAGCTTTCTTT. It specifies CSVKKDGGTLEAFF.

The chain links TRBV6-1 to TRBJ1-1; D gene uncertain. CDR3 length equals 13 residues. V lost 5 bases, J lost 7 bases, and 14 bases lay in between. Germline lookup yields CDR1 MNHNS and CDR2 SASEGT. This CDR3 reads CASSYRFGGEAFF. The CDR3 coding sequence is TGTGCCAGCAGTTATCGGTTCGGTGGTGAAGCTTTCTTT.

The chain uses TRBV10-3 and TRBJ1-2; D gene unclear. Germline V gene data show CDR1 as ENHRY and CDR2 as SYGVKD. The germline V and J ends were trimmed by 10 bases and 8 bases, with 20 bases remaining between them. This CDR3 contains 13 residues. The CDR3, as DNA: TGTGCCACCACCTCGGACTTCTTAATCGGCTACACCTTC. It codes for CATTSDFLIGYTF.

CDR3 amino acids: CSVRGAGANVLTF. The CDR3 coding sequence is TGCAGCGTTCGGGGGGCAGGGGCCAACGTCCTGACTTTC. The rearrangement uses TRBV29-1 and TRBJ2-6, with a tentative D call TRBD2 (7 bases). Germline V gives CDR1 SQVTM, CDR2 ANQGSEA. Trimming stripped 5 bases from V and 4 bases from J, with 9 bases between. There are 13 residues in the CDR3.

The sample holds a few counts of this clone. The V call is TRBV6-5, the J call TRBJ2-7, with a tentative D call TRBD2 (7 bases). Germline-derived CDR1 and CDR2 are MNHEY and SVGAGI. Between the trimmed V and J ends, which lost 6 bases and 0 bases, there was a span of 15 bases. This CDR3 is 15 amino acids long. CDR3 in DNA: TGTGCCAGCAGAGGGGGGGACTTAAGCTCCTACGAGCAGTACTTC. Its protein product is CASRGGDLSSYEQYF.

DNA of the CDR3: TGTGCCAGCAGCTTAATCCAGATGAACACTGAAGCTTTCTTT. Encoded protein: CASSLIQMNTEAFF. The V gene is TRBV7-9, the J gene TRBJ1-1, with D hard to call. Germline V gives CDR1 SEHNR, CDR2 FQNEAQ (reference sequence). The CDR3 has 14 amino acids. V was clipped by 2 bases and J by 0 bases, with 7 bases between them. The variable domain in full, completed from reference TRBV7-9 and TRBJ1-1, reads DTGVSQNPRHKITKRGQNVTFRCDPISEHNRLYWYRQTLGQGPEFLTYFQNEAQLEKSRLLSDRFSAERPKGSFSTLEIQRTEQGDSAMYLCASSLIQMNTEAFFGQGTRLTVV.

The rearrangement uses TRBV21-1 and TRBJ2-6; TRBD2 is taken as the D call from the table, unchecked against the DNA. TRBV21-1 corresponds to a pseudogene. The CDR3 has 14 residues. CDR3 sequence: CASIGSSGANVLTF. CDR3 DNA sequence: TGTGCCAGCATTGGGAGCTCTGGGGCCAACGTCCTGACTTTC.